Included here is one T cell receptor (beta chain) sequence, with context. The entry originates in a study of blood T cell repertoires in COVID-19. The assay was immunoSEQ multiplex PCR, and TCRdb's table has in-frame clones only and misses some. The repertoire includes about 200,000 clones, under 90% of them detected once, and 4% to 4.5% sits in the top ten. The specimen was peripheral blood. This clonotype was sampled from a man aged 50 or older with acute or convalescent COVID-19.

CDR3 sequence reads: CSVERLAGEGNEQFF. CDR3 sequence (DNA): TGCAGCGTTGAGCGACTAGCGGGGGAAGGCAATGAGCAGTTCTTC. V is TRBV29-1 and J is TRBJ2-1, with TRBD2 matching over 12 bases. Germline CDR1 reads SQVTM; CDR2 reads ANQGSEA. Unmatched junction bases numbered 6, after V lost 3 bases and J lost 6 bases. This CDR3 contains 15 residues.